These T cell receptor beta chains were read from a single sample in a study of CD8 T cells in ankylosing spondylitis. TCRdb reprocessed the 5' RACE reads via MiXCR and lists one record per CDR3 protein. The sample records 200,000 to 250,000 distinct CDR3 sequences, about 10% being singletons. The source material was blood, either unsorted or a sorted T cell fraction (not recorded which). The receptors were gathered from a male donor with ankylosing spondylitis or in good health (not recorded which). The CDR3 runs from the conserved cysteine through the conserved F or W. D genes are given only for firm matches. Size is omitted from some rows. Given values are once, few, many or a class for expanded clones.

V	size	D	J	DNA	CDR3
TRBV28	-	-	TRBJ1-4	TGTGCCAGCAGAGGGACGTTCGATAGTGAAAAACTGTTTTTT	CASRGTFDSEKLFF
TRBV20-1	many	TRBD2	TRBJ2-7	TGCAGTGCCCTCACTAGCGACATAGGAGCTCGGAACGAGCAGTACTTC	CSALTSDIGARNEQYF
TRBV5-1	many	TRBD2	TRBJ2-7	TGCGCCAGCAGGCCGGGACTAGCGGGAGTATACGTCTACGAGCAGTACTTC	CASRPGLAGVYVYEQYF
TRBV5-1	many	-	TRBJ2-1	TGCGCCAGCAGCTTGGCCGGGAGTGATACCAACAATGAGCAGTTCTTC	CASSLAGSDTNNEQFF
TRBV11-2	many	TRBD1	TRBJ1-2	TGTGCCAGCACTTCTCCGGGACAGGGGAACTATGGCTACACCTTC	CASTSPGQGNYGYTF
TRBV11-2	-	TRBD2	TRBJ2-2	TGTGCCAGCAGCGGACCCCGGGCTAGCGGGATTCACACCGGGGAGCTGTTTTTT	CASSGPRASGIHTGELFF
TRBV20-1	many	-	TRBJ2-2	TGCAGTGCTAGAGATCACGGGGAGCTGTTTTTT	CSARDHGELFF
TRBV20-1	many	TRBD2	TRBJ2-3	TGCAGTGCTCCTAGCGGGGGGGCCAATACGCAGTATTTT	CSAPSGGANTQYF
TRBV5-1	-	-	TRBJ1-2	TGCGCCAGCAGCTCCCTCCAGGGCGCCTATGGCTACACCTTC	CASSSLQGAYGYTF
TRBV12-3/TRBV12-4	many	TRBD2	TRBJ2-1	TGTGCCAGCAGTTGGACTAGCGCGAATGAGCAGTTCTTC	CASSWTSANEQFF